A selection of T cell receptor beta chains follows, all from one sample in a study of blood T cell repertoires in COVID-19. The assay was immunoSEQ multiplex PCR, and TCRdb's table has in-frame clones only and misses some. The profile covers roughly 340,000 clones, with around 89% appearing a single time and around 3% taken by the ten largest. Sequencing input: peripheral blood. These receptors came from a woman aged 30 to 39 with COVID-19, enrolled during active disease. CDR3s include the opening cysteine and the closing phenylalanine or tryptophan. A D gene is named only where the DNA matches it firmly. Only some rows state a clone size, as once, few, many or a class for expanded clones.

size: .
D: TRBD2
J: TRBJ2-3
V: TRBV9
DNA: TGTGCCAGCAGCGTACGCGGGGGGGATACGCAGTATTTT
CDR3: CASSVRGGDTQYF

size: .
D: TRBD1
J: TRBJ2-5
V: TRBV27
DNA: TGTGCCAGCAGGAGACAGGGGGAGACCCAGTACTTC
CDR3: CASRRQGETQYF

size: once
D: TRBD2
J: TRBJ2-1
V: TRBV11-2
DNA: TGTGCCAGCAGCTTACTCGCGGGGGGGCGAGGTGAGCAGTTCTTC
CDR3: CASSLLAGGRGEQFF

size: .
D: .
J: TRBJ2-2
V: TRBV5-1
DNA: TGCGCCAGCAGCTCCCGCGGAGTCGGCTACACCGGGGAGCTGTTTTTT
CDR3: CASSSRGVGYTGELFF

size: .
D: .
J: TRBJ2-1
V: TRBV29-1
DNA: TGCAGCGTAAATTCCCGGGGGTTGGACGCCTACAATGAGCAGTTCTTC
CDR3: CSVNSRGLDAYNEQFF

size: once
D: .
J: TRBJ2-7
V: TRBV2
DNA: TGTGCCAGCAGGGTGGGGCAGTCCCTCTACGAGCAGTACTTC
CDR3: CASRVGQSLYEQYF

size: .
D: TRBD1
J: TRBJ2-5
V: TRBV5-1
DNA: TGCGCCAGCAGCCCCCGGCAGGGGGCCTTTCTGGAGACCCAGTACTTC
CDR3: CASSPRQGAFLETQYF

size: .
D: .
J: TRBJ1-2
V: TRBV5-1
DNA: TGCGCCAGCAGCTTGGACAGCTATGGCTACACCTTC
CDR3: CASSLDSYGYTF

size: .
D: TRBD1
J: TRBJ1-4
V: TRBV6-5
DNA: TGTGCCAGCAGTTACTCGGCAGGGGGTCGTGAAAAACTGTTTTTT
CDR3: CASSYSAGGREKLFF

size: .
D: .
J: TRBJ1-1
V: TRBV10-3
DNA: TGTGCCATCAGGCGAGCGGCTGGCACTGAAGCTTTCTTT
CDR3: CAIRRAAGTEAFF

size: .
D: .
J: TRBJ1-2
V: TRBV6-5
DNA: TGTGCCAGCAGTTACTCACGCGGGGTTCGGTATGGCTACACCTTC
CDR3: CASSYSRGVRYGYTF

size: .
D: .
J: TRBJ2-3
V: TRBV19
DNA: TGTGCCAGTAGTATTGGAGCGGTCCGGGATACGCAGTATTTT
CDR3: CASSIGAVRDTQYF

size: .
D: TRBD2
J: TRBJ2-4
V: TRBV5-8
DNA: TGTGCCAGCAGCTCCGTCGGGACTAGCGGGGGGCAAGCCAAAAACATTCAGTACTTC
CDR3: CASSSVGTSGGQAKNIQYF

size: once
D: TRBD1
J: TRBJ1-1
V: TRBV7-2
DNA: TGTGCCAGCAGCTTACGGACAGGGTATCGGACAGGCGAGAACACTGAAGCTTTCTTT
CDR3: CASSLRTGYRTGENTEAFF

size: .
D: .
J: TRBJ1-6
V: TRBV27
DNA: TGTGCCAGCAGGCTACTCGGGACACCTAATTCACCCCTCCACTTT
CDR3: CASRLLGTPNSPLHF

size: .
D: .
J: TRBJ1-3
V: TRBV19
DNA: TGTGCCAGTAGTGTAACGATATTGACTAAGCGGTCTGGAAACACCATATATTTT
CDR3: CASSVTILTKRSGNTIYF

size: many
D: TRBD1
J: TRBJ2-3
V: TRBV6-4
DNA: TGTGCCAGCAGTGAAAGGGGACAGGGGACAGATACGCAGTATTTT
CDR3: CASSERGQGTDTQYF

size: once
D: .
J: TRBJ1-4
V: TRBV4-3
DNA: TGCGCCAGCAGCCAAGATAAGGGGGCAACTAATGAAAAACTGTTTTTT
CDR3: CASSQDKGATNEKLFF

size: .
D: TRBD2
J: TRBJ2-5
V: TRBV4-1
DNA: TGCGCCAGCAGCCAGACTAGCGGGGGCCGAGAGACCCAGTACTTC
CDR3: CASSQTSGGRETQYF

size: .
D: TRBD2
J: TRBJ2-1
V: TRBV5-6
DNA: TGTGCCAGCAGCACCACGGGACTAGCGGGCAATGAGCAGTTCTTC
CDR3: CASSTTGLAGNEQFF

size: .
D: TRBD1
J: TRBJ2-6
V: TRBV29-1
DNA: TGCAGCGTTGATACGGCAGGGGGCTTCTCTGGGGCCAACGTCCTGACTTTC
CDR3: CSVDTAGGFSGANVLTF

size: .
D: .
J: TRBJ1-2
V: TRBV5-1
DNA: TGCGCCAGCACCGAGGGGGGGCCTAACTATGGCTACACCTTC
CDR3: CASTEGGPNYGYTF

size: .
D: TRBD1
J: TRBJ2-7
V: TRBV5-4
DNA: TGTGCCAGCAGCCTTGGACAGGGTGACGAGCAGTACTTC
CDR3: CASSLGQGDEQYF

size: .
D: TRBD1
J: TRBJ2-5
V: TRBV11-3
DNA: TGTGCCAGCAGCTTTAACAGGGGGGAGACCCAGTACTTC
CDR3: CASSFNRGETQYF

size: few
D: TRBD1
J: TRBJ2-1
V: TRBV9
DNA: TGTGCCAGCAGCCCAGCCGGGACAGGGGTCAATGAGCAGTTCTTC
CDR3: CASSPAGTGVNEQFF

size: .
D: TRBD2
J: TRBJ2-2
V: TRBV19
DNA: TGTGCCAGTAGTATACCCCCAGCGGGAGGGAACACCGGGGAGCTGTTTTTT
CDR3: CASSIPPAGGNTGELFF

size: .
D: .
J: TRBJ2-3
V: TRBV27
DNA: TGTGCCAGCACCCTATTAAACACAGATACGCAGTATTTT
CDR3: CASTLLNTDTQYF

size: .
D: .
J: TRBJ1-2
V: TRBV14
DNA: TGTGCCAGCAGCTTAAACACCCACTATGGCTACACCTTC
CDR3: CASSLNTHYGYTF

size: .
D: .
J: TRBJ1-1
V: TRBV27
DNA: TGTGCTAGCAGTTTATTGTACTTGGGAGTGAACACTGAAGCTTTCTTT
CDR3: CASSLLYLGVNTEAFF

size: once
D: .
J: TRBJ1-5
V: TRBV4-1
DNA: TGCGCCAGCAGCCACTACGATGCGACAGATAGCAATCAGCCCCAGCATTTT
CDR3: CASSHYDATDSNQPQHF

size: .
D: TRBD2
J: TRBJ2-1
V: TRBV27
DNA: TGTGCCAGCAGTTTCCCCCAGCGGGGGGGCCAGCAGTTCTTC
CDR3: CASSFPQRGGQQFF

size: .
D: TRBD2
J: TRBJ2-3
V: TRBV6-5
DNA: TGTGCCAGCAGTTACGCGGGGGGGGTTGGGACAGATACGCAGTATTTT
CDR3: CASSYAGGVGTDTQYF

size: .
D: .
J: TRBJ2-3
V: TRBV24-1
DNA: TGTGCCACCAGTGACCAGGGTGTAGGCACAGATACGCAGTATTTT
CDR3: CATSDQGVGTDTQYF

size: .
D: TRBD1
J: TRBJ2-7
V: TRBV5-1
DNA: TGCGCCAGCAGCATCGGGACAGTCTACGAGCAGTACTTC
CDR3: CASSIGTVYEQYF